This T cell receptor beta chain was identified during a study of cytomegalovirus exposure and HLA in healthy donors (dated by TCRdb to 2016 to 2017). General notes on the study: According to an earlier analysis of 587 of the donors, 150 million to 200 million T cells yielded 100 million or so unique TCR beta sequences and about 280 Gb of sequence data. An early release that covered about 640 HLA-typed donors contained around 330 gigabases of sequencing data and around 80 million unique TCR sequences. Among the roughly 400 genotyped donors, approximately 82% belonged to the genetic ancestry cluster associated with self-reported Caucasian donors. The study was designed to test whether signatures of past pathogen exposure could be identified by cataloging public T cell receptors. The study profiled the T cell repertoires of 500 to 800 subjects by immunosequencing and related them to cytomegalovirus serostatus. Along with the approximately 700-subject first cohort, a separate validation cohort of over a hundred different subjects was used. The study combined high-throughput TCR immunosequencing, statistical association of individual TCRs with disease status, and machine learning to predict cytomegalovirus infection status. To study patterns of TCR occurrence, a later analysis re-analyzed previously published TCR beta repertoires from 666 donors and added high-resolution HLA genotyping. Rather than using new phenotypic data, the later analysis identified candidate immune exposures from TCR beta sequences and from how often those sequences occurred across donors. To decide whether each TCR beta V gene segment behaved as functional or pseudogenic, an earlier analysis of approximately 620 of the donors relied on high-throughput TCR beta sequencing. Donor age, sex, ethnicity and CMV serostatus were collected together with the repertoire data. A later genetic analysis took genome-wide SNP genotypes for about 60% of the roughly 670 donors and used that subset as a discovery cohort. All discovery cohort repertoires had been generated on a single sequencing platform. HLA typing included class I and class II loci at four-digit resolution. The number of donors typed differed by locus, with 629-630 for A, B, C, DRB1 and DQB1, 522 for DQA1, 600 to 610 for DPA1, and around 450 for DPB1. Because of strong linkage in the cohort, four to six DR-DQ haplotypes were treated as single units for association and clustering. On average, roughly 250,000 unique TCR beta nucleotide sequences were sequenced per donor among roughly 430 genotyped donors of the cohort, with approximately 18% of those sequences being non-productive.

Library method: the immunoSEQ multiplex PCR assay. The multiplex PCR relied on a mix of 60 forward primers for TCR Vbeta segments and 13 reverse primers for TCR Jbeta segments. Amplification of the CDR3 region of rearranged TCR beta genes was performed with a multiplex PCR assay on genomic DNA. Amplified TCR beta libraries were sequenced as 87-base-pair reads on the Illumina HiSeq System. On the study's bioinformatics: Across the 600 to 700 repertoires, a later analysis counted roughly 77 million unique TCR beta chains, about 10 million of which were shared by at least two donors. To remove PCR and sequencing errors, raw reads were error-corrected and collapsed into unique sequences using a nearest-neighbor algorithm that merged closely related sequences. To assign V, D and J gene segments, CDR3 sequences were aligned to IMGT reference sequences. Each retained sequence needed at least a six-nucleotide match to both a V gene segment and a J gene segment. A rearrangement was called productive if the CDR3 had no stop codons and remained in frame with V and J, and every other rearrangement was called non-productive. Following IMGT convention, CDR3 was defined as the stretch from the second conserved V-encoded cysteine up to the conserved J-encoded phenylalanine. Sequences without an unambiguous match to a single V gene segment were excluded from the earlier analysis of about 630 of the donors. In an earlier analysis of 587 of the donors, V segments were called functional above 56.7% productive rearrangements and were called segregating when the between-donor standard deviation exceeded 5%. A statistical classification framework was built to diagnose cytomegalovirus status from the catalog of TCR beta chain sequences. V and J gene assignment, in a later analysis, came from comparing TCR nucleotide sequences with IMGT/GENE-DB human TR gene sequences. Using the TCRdist pipeline, a later analysis assigned CDR3 sequences along with most-parsimonious VDJ recombination scenarios. In a later analysis, each TCR beta chain was defined by its CDR3 amino acid sequence together with its V-gene family, and reads lacking a unique V-gene family were excluded. A later analysis removed 500 to 650 highly shared, low-generation-probability nucleotide sequences to deal with suspected cross-contamination and a sequencing artifact. For each public chain, a later analysis derived a clonal expansion index from normalized ranks of inferred template counts within each repertoire. In a later analysis, generation probabilities were computed using a VDJ recombination model fitted to out-of-frame rearrangements, and the results were checked against IGoR. In a later analysis, TCR-TCR, TCR-HLA and TCR-CMV co-occurrence was scored with hypergeometric tests, and a repertoire-size bias correction was applied to TCR pairs. To estimate false discovery rates, a later analysis permuted the HLA or CMV assignments 20 times. A later analysis grouped co-occurring TCRs with DBSCAN, adding TCRdist sequence similarity when clustering within HLA-allele-positive subsets. Repertoires with fewer than 30,000 or more than 120,000 public chains were left out of co-occurrence clustering, as were a handful of repertoires with anomalous nucleotide sharing. As stored in TCRdb, this immuneACCESS dataset retains in-frame rearrangements with V and J assigned. A fraction of the clones does not appear; measured against another copy, unresolved V genes explain less than half of the discrepancy, and the remainder lacks a known reason. V, J and clone size were drawn from that table, and D and trimming were deduced from the DNA. This sample has about 140,000 clones in its table, and 80% of those were observed once. Over 1% of the sample belongs to the ten largest clones.

From the germline V gene (reference sequence), CDR1 is SGHKS and CDR2 is YYEKEE. V ends up 0 bases short and J 4 bases short, with an unmatched junction base count of 2. From the cysteine through the phenylalanine, the CDR3 covers 14 amino acids. Only the CDR3 DNA is retained, 42 bases long and in frame from the first base. On the study overall, not on this receptor specifically: Because HLA typing was unavailable for some donors at each locus, only the typed subset was used in association tests. Most TCR sequences were observed very rarely across donors, whereas some public TCRs were present in many individuals. Assigning TCR associations to individual alleles was difficult when HLA alleles, especially DR and DQ, strongly co-occurred. The sequencing pipeline was judged likely to have produced a cluster of highly shared sequence variants as a technical artifact. According to a later analysis, TCR association rates differed among HLA loci, with DRB1 alleles showing the most associated TCRs and HLA-C alleles showing the fewest. Some IMGT-functional V segments, including TRBV6-2 and TRBV6-3, could not be distinguished by the 87-base-pair reads and were therefore excluded. In a later analysis, HLA-associated TCR beta chains were found to be more clonally expanded and to have lower generation probabilities than equally common non-associated chains. A total of around 150 TCR beta chains were listed by the study as associated with cytomegalovirus. Compared with the roughly 700-donor mean, donors in an Asian-associated ancestry cluster had fewer N-insertions in productive TCRs, according to a later genetic analysis. According to a later analysis, most CMV-associated TCR beta chains appeared to be HLA-restricted, and the HLA associations seemed to be driven largely by CMV exposure. A later analysis associated 16,951 TCR beta sequences with specific HLA alleles at a false discovery rate of 0.05. A few of the identified cytomegalovirus-associated TCR beta chains were confirmed in vitro to be specific for cytomegalovirus antigens. In a later genetic analysis, a missense DCLRE1C variant was associated with V-gene and J-gene trimming of TCR beta chains, and the association was replicated in an independent cohort. Only TCR beta chains were sequenced in this cohort, and the absence of alpha or paired-chain data limited detectable features. An earlier analysis of 450 to 750 of the donors showed that most TCR beta V segments appeared in productive rearrangements either about 87% or about 30% of the time, which broadly matched IMGT annotations. Correlated functional status among segregating V segments might be attributable to linkage disequilibrium, but an unknown experimental factor could not be ruled out. A later analysis reported that several top co-occurrence clusters appeared linked to parvovirus B19, influenza, CMV and Epstein-Barr virus. Because counts were too low, roughly 16 rarely observed V segments, including chromosome 9 orphons, were excluded from the earlier analysis of a few hundred of the donors. It was suggested by the authors that the approach could potentially be generalized to other disease states and immunological phenotypes. Immune exposure information for the cohort was limited to CMV serostatus. The presence/absence analyses assumed that sequencing depth was roughly uniform across donors, and that assumption may not be true. In both the original and validation cohorts, the classifier was reported to diagnose cytomegalovirus status with high specificity and sensitivity. A further reported finding was that TCR beta sequences accurately predicted the HLA-A and HLA-B alleles for most subjects in the first cohort.

The cohort comprised several hundred healthy bone marrow donors. At the time of sampling, all cohort members were nominally healthy, though unrecorded immune exposures were likely present. The donor tested CMV seropositive, placing the donor among the 310 or so seropositive members of the cohort. Each donor provided a peripheral blood sample, and peripheral blood mononuclear cells were used for TCR beta sequencing. Genomic DNA extraction from the blood cell samples was performed with the Qiagen DNeasy Blood Extraction Kit. Comments on this clone: No cognate antigen has been identified for it. Qualities for individual bases were not recorded, and no much larger clone is one base off.

This clonotype was sampled from a male donor in good health and CMV-seropositive. The chain is encoded by TRBV5-5 joined to TRBJ2-7; 9 nucleotides in the junction match TRBD1. The source material was PBMCs. The nucleotide sequence is given as TGTGCCAGCAGCTTGGTAGGACAGGGGTACGAGCAGTACTTC. This yields the protein CASSLVGQGYEQYF.